This T cell receptor (beta chain) comes out of a study of T cell responses to AZD1222 COVID-19 vaccine. Here immunoSEQ multiplex PCR was the method, and the copy in TCRdb shows in-frame clones only, minus some. The sample contains roughly 140,000 clones, approximately 86% of which appear only once. V dropped 1 base and J dropped 6; count of bases not matched to a gene: 2. The CDR3 extends over 13 amino acids. The germline CDR1 and CDR2 sequences are MNHEY and SMNVEV (reference sequence). The receptor was isolated from an adult in good health. Sequencing was performed on peripheral blood, taken on day 0 of AZD1222 vaccination. The chain links TRBV27 to TRBJ1-1, with TRBD1 matching 7 bases. The CDR3 nucleotides read TGTGCCAGCAGTTTATGGCAGGGGGCTGAAGCTTTCTTT. Its protein product is CASSLWQGAEAFF.